The clone carrying this T cell receptor beta chain was observed a handful of times. Its antigen is currently unknown. MiXCR, applied by TCRdb to the 5' RACE reads, yields one record per CDR3 protein. Among more than 40,000 distinct CDR3 sequences, about 29% were seen once, and the ten largest hold around 4%. The germline V gene encodes CDR1 DFQATT and CDR2 SNEGSKA (reference sequence). This CDR3 region has 11 residues. The ends were cut back, 5 bases at V and 8 bases at J, with 10 bases in the middle. General study points: Whole repertoires were not studied in the larger cohort, only one V-J beta rearrangement.

The sequence derives from a female donor with breast cancer. The chain combines TRBV20-1 with TRBJ2-4; no definite D call. Sequencing was done on a sample of memory CD4+ T cells sorted from a lymph node. Subset denoted: memory CD4+ T cells, CD4+CD45RO+CD25-. The CDR3, as DNA: TGCAGTGCTTTGATTGGGGACATTCAGTACTTC. Translated, it gives CSALIGDIQYF.